This TCR beta chain stems from a study of post-analysis software for immune sequencing data (dated by TCRdb to the mid-2010s). About the study as a whole: Relapsing-remitting, secondary progressive and progressive-relapsing multiple sclerosis were recorded as disease courses, and subtype annotation was lacking for some patients. The patient repertoires were compared against about 10 previously published healthy control repertoires obtained from donors aged about 6 to 26 years. A subset of samples was prepared in parallel using single-end sample barcoding, then pooled and co-amplified after Illumina adapter ligation.

TCR beta repertoires were profiled from peripheral blood of about a dozen young patients with multiple sclerosis to demonstrate the VDJtools post-analysis software. Multiple sclerosis patients were children and adolescents aged roughly 6 to 16 years. The trim is 4 bases for V and 0 bases for J, with a gap of 23 bases between the germline ends. Based on the germline V gene, the CDR1 and CDR2 sequences are SGHRS and YFSETQ. Taken from cysteine to phenylalanine, the CDR3 has 18 residues. Only CDR3 DNA is held: 54 bases, read in frame from base 1. The library was produced with PCR. The reads were generated on an Illumina HiSeq 2500. Unique molecular identifiers were incorporated into TCR beta cDNA libraries to reduce PCR and sequencing biases. Roughly 0.5 million cDNA molecules were obtained per 1 to 10 million input T cells, so each molecule approximated one T cell. The same protocol used for the earlier healthy control dataset was applied to prepare and sequence the patient libraries. Within a given batch, samples were prepared together, multiplexed and sequenced on the same HiSeq lane. Per the authors' processing: MIGEC handled the raw barcoded reads, throwing out single-read molecular identifier groups before consensus assembly and CDR3 extraction. Clonotype tables were post-analysed with VDJtools, and diversity was normalized by down-sampling all datasets to the smallest sample size. To correct batch-related cross-sample contamination, repertoire overlap clustering matched CDR3 amino acid sequences but not nucleotide sequences. The raw public data were reprocessed by TCRdb itself: fastp quality trimming at Q25, MiXCR clonotype calling, in-frame beta chains only. Each CDR3 protein appears once, grouped with its most common genes and DNA. For this entry, the V and J calls and clone size follow TCRdb and not the study's own pipeline. The sample table lists roughly 650,000 distinct CDR3 sequences, around 64% of them with a count of one. The leading ten clones occupy approximately 10% of the sample.

The investigation overall reported the following: Significantly lower normalized Chao1 diversity was found in multiple sclerosis patients than in controls, suggesting substantial peripheral T-cell clonal expansion. Patients showed significantly higher frequencies than controls for several TRBV segments, among them TRBV5-6, TRBV5-1 and TRBV20-1. When samples were clustered directly using the F measure, samples prepared in the same batch co-clustered strongly, which prompted a batch-effect correction. The control group was slightly older than the multiple sclerosis patient group.

This clonotype has just a few counts. The target of this receptor is not known. Nothing much larger sits one base from this clone, and base qualities are not available. The sequenced material came from blood. This sequence was found in a girl aged 2-15 years with multiple sclerosis. The chain employs TRBV5-1 and TRBJ2-7, with no confidently assigned D gene. The CDR3 region: CASSNYGPEKWYSYEQYF. At the DNA level, the sequence is TGCGCCAGCAGCAATTACGGACCGGAGAAGTGGTACTCCTACGAGCAGTACTTC.